The 28 T cell receptor beta chains presented below share a single source sample, sequenced in a study of blood T cells in healthy people across ages. A sample-barcoded 5' primer and a J-beta primer mix were used in a second PCR of about 7 to 12 cycles. TCRdb reprocessed the 5' RACE reads via MiXCR and lists one record per CDR3 protein. Of 450,000 to 600,000 distinct CDR3 sequences listed, 25% to 35% are singletons. The same data also contributed to another study, on T cells of mothers and their children.

Sequenced sample: blood. The origin of the receptors is a boy aged 2 to 10 in good health.

This clonotype was seen more than once but under ten times. CDR3 nucleotides: TGTGCCAGCAGTTTAGAAGGGACAGGGTCGCGAGATACGCAGTATTTT. Translation: CASSLEGTGSRDTQYF. The chain has TRBV12-3 or TRBV12-4 and TRBJ2-3, with TRBD1 matching over 9 bases. The CDR3 spans 16 residues. J gave up 5 bases and V 1 base, and 7 bases lay outside the gene matches.

The chain links TRBV15 to TRBJ2-1; D is perhaps TRBD1 or TRBD2 (5 bases each). V lost 0 bases and J lost 7, with 7 bases in between. CDR3 size: 13 residues. Germline assignment: CDR1 LNHNV and CDR2 YYDKDF (reference sequence). The CDR3 loop reads CATSRDWGNEQFF. The DNA of the CDR3 is TGTGCCACCAGCAGAGATTGGGGGAATGAGCAGTTCTTC.

At least ten counts were recorded for this clonotype. A read error may produce the germline difference seen at one junction end. The rearrangement uses TRBV12-3 or TRBV12-4 and TRBJ2-5, with D unresolved. The CDR3 loop spans 12 amino acids. The CDR3 is CASSLARETQYF. DNA of the CDR3: TGCGCCAGCAGCTTGGCCCGGGAGACCCAGTACTTC.

The CDR3 DNA is TGTGCCAGCAGCAGAGACAGGGGAGCCGGGGAGCTGTTTTTT. Amino acids: CASSRDRGAGELFF. V and J are TRBV7-2 and TRBJ2-2; TRBD1 aligns across 8 bases. V was pared by 5 bases and J by 6 bases, with 5 bases of the junction left unmatched. The CDR3 extends over 14 amino acids. Germline V gene data show CDR1 as SGHTA and CDR2 as FQGNSA.

Points on this clonotype: A read error may produce the germline difference seen at one junction end. The CDR3 region has the DNA TGTGCCAGCAGTGAATATGGGACCCTGTACTTC. It codes for CASSEYGTLYF. The chain recombines TRBV25-1 with TRBJ2-5; D possibly matches TRBD1 or TRBD2 (5 bases each). Germline loops: CDR1 MGHDK, CDR2 SYGVNS. The CDR3 is made up of 11 amino acids.

This chain links TRBV4-3 with TRBJ2-7; unclear D gene. The CDR3 runs to 14 residues. The germline V gene encodes CDR1 LGHNA and CDR2 YSLEER. V was clipped by 1 base and J by 7 bases, with 14 bases between them. CDR3 sequence reads: CASSQGLGSREQYF. The DNA for the CDR3 is TGCGCCAGCAGCCAAGGCCTGGGCTCGAGGGAGCAGTACTTC.

This clonotype was recorded a few times. V is TRBV20-1 and J is TRBJ2-1, with 14 bases that match TRBD2. The CDR3 spans 13 residues. Germline CDR1 reads DFQATT; CDR2 reads SNEGSKA (reference sequence). J gave up 8 bases and V 5 bases, and 2 bases lay outside the gene matches. CDR3 region: CSARLAGGYEQFF. The CDR3 nucleotides are TGCAGTGCTCGACTAGCGGGGGGGTATGAGCAGTTCTTC.

The chain joins TRBV21-1 to TRBJ2-7; the table assigns TRBD2, which was not confirmed against the DNA. TRBV21-1 is classified as a pseudogene. The CDR3 runs 16 residues. The CDR3 reads CASSKGEGSPSYEQYF. The CDR3, as DNA: TGTGCCAGCAGCAAAGGGGAGGGTTCCCCCTCCTACGAGCAGTACTTC.

V usage is TRBV20-1 and J usage is TRBJ2-7; D could derive from TRBD1 or TRBD2 (5 bases each). The assigned J gene may be wrong: the sequence end matches TRBJ2-1 better. The CDR3 length is 14 residues. The V gene's germline CDR1 is DFQATT and CDR2 SNEGSKA (reference sequence). The CDR3 protein is CSASTGRTYNEQFF. CDR3 coding DNA: TGCAGTGCTTCGACGGGACGAACCTACAATGAGCAGTTCTTC.

The chain is built from TRBV19 and TRBJ1-1; a weak D match, TRBD1 (5 bases). V was clipped by 1 base and J by 0 bases, with 15 bases between them. CDR1 is LNHDA, CDR2 SQIVND, per germline (reference sequence). CDR3 length: 17 residues. The CDR3 DNA reads as TGTGCCAGTAGTATAGGAGAGACAGATAGCATGAACACTGAAGCTTTCTTT. This encodes CASSIGETDSMNTEAFF.

This clonotype was counted only a few times. The CDR3 DNA sequence: TGTGCCAGCAGCCCACCGGGACTAGCGGGAGGAGATACGCAGTATTTT. The encoded protein is CASSPPGLAGGDTQYF. The chain has TRBV11-2 and TRBJ2-3, with TRBD2 identical over 15 bases. Germline lookup yields CDR1 SGHAT and CDR2 FQNNGV. The length of the CDR3 is 16 residues. J was trimmed by 5 bases and V by 5 bases; bases with no gene match: 5.

The chain is built from TRBV11-2 and TRBJ2-4; D unclear. V lost 1 base and J 8 bases, leaving 15 bases between the germline ends. Per the germline V gene, CDR1 is SGHAT and CDR2 is FQNNGV. The length of the CDR3 is 15 residues. The CDR3 is CASSLVAFGSDIQYF. Here the CDR3 DNA reads TGTGCCAGCAGCTTAGTGGCGTTCGGGTCAGACATTCAGTACTTC.

A note on this clonotype: One end of the junction is discordant with germline, which a read error may explain. The V and J genes are TRBV7-2 and TRBJ2-3, with 8 bases matching TRBD2. From germline, CDR1 is SGHTA and CDR2 FQGNSA. The CDR3 loop spans 15 amino acids. In DNA, the CDR3 is TGTGCCTGCAGCCTTACTAGCGGCAGCACAGATACGCAGTATTTT. It is translated as CACSLTSGSTDTQYF.

This clonotype has only a few counts. The gene calls are TRBV2 and TRBJ1-2, with D tentatively TRBD1 (5 bases). Germline values: CDR1 SNHLY, CDR2 FYNNEI. There are 16 residues in the CDR3. Trimming removed 6 bases from V and 3 bases from J, with 20 bases in between. CDR3 bases: TGTGCCAGCAGCCCCGTAGAGGGGAGCCTATACTATGGCTACACCTTC. Translating gives CASSPVEGSLYYGYTF.

This chain uses TRBV4-3 with TRBJ1-2, with TRBD1 matching 8 bases. Trimming removed 3 bases from V and 4 bases from J; junction bases left unmatched: 7. Germline assignment: CDR1 LGHNA and CDR2 YSLEER. The CDR3 totals 15 residues. The CDR3 nucleotides read TGCGCCAGCAGCCAGGCCCGACAGGGGAGCTATGGCTACACCTTC. Its translation: CASSQARQGSYGYTF.

This clonotype was seen only a few times. The rearrangement uses TRBV20-1 and TRBJ2-1, with a weak D call TRBD2 (5 bases). The CDR3 runs to 13 residues. The germline V gene has CDR1 DFQATT and CDR2 SNEGSKA (reference sequence). V was trimmed by 3 bases and J by 4 bases, leaving 10 bases between them. This CDR3 reads CSARGRGYNEQFF. For the CDR3, the DNA is TGCAGTGCTAGGGGTCGAGGGTACAATGAGCAGTTCTTC.

The gene calls are TRBV11-1 and TRBJ2-5; 12 bases line up with TRBD2. The J call may be faulty, since TRBJ2-1 better matches the DNA end. This CDR3 is built from 16 residues. From germline, CDR1 is SGHAT and CDR2 FQDESV (reference sequence). The CDR3 DNA reads as TGTGCCAGCAGCTTATCACTAGCGGGGGGTTTCTATGAGCAGTTCTTC. Its protein product is CASSLSLAGGFYEQFF.

This clonotype showed up just once. The chain is built from TRBV20-1 and TRBJ2-3; 8 bases are a match to TRBD2. The CDR3 is 15 residues long. Germline V gives CDR1 DFQATT, CDR2 SNEGSKA (reference sequence). Germline trimming cut 6 bases from V and 4 bases from J; bases unmatched to any gene: 12. CDR3 residues: CSAGGGGVMPDTQYF. In DNA form, the CDR3 reads TGCAGTGCCGGGGGGGGAGGGGTAATGCCAGATACGCAGTATTTT.

The CDR3 nucleotides read TGTGCCAGCAGCCCCCCCATAGCGGGGCCAAGCACAGATACGCAGTATTTT. It specifies CASSPPIAGPSTDTQYF. The chain uses TRBV28 and TRBJ2-3; 8 nucleotides line up with TRBD2. This CDR3 has 17 residues. Germline-derived CDR1 and CDR2 are MDHEN and SYDVKM. The V and J ends lost 6 bases and 0 bases, in that order; junction bases with no gene match: 11.

This clonotype turned up a few times. This sequence joins TRBV30 and TRBJ2-7; 12 bases line up with TRBD1. Germline CDR1 is GTSNPN and CDR2 is SVGIG (reference sequence). This CDR3 is built from 13 residues. The trim removed 5 bases at V and 7 bases at J, leaving 6 bases unmatched. CDR3 nucleotide sequence: TGTGCCTGGCGCGGGACAGGGGGCCGGGAGCAGTACTTC. Translating it yields CAWRGTGGREQYF.

This clonotype was picked up many times. CDR3 in amino acids: CASSLRLGLVEQFF. For the CDR3, the DNA is TGTGCCAGCAGCTTGAGACTAGGGCTAGTTGAGCAGTTCTTC. The chain is built from TRBV5-5 and TRBJ2-1; D is perhaps TRBD2 (6 bases). V lost 1 base and J 9 bases, leaving 14 bases between the germline ends. Per germline, CDR1 SGHKS and CDR2 YYEKEE (reference sequence). This CDR3 comprises 14 residues.

The rearrangement links TRBV28 to TRBJ2-2, with TRBD2 matching 11 bases. V lost 5 bases and J lost 4; bases outside the gene matches: 6. CDR3 length equals 16 residues. CDR1 is MDHEN, CDR2 SYDVKM, per germline. The CDR3 sequence is CASSRIGTSGTGELFF. CDR3 in DNA: TGTGCCAGCAGTCGCATCGGGACTAGCGGCACCGGGGAGCTGTTTTTT.

This chain joins TRBV11-2 and TRBJ2-6; tentatively, D is TRBD2 (5 bases). CDR1 is SGHAT and CDR2 is FQNNGV in the germline V gene. The CDR3 is 15 residues long. CDR3 nucleotides: TGTGCTAGCGCTTCCATGGTCTCTGGGGCCAACGTCCTGACTTTC. It codes for CASASMVSGANVLTF.

This clonotype was seen many times. The rearrangement uses TRBV5-1 and TRBJ2-7; 8 nucleotides align to TRBD1. There are 16 residues in the CDR3. After removal of 5 bases from V and 2 bases from J, the junction contained 12 bases not matched to a gene. Germline lookup yields CDR1 SGHRS and CDR2 YFSETQ. DNA of the CDR3: TGCGCCAGCAGTCGATCGAGACAGGGGAACCCCTACGAGCAGTACTTC. Translating it yields CASSRSRQGNPYEQYF. The variable domain in full, completed from reference TRBV5-1 and TRBJ2-7, reads KAGVTQTPRYLIKTRGQQVTLSCSPISGHRSVSWYQQTPGQGLQFLFEYFSETQRNKGNFPGRFSGRQFSNSRSEMNVSTLELGDSALYLCASSRSRQGNPYEQYFGPGTRLTVT.

This clonotype was detected only once. The CDR3 sequence: CASSLRPGQGIDGNASSYNEQFF. The CDR3 DNA is TGTGCCAGCAGCCTCAGACCGGGACAGGGGATAGACGGGAACGCGAGCTCCTACAATGAGCAGTTCTTC. This chain connects TRBV11-2 to TRBJ2-1; TRBD1 agrees at 10 bases. There are 23 residues in the CDR3. Germline CDR1 is SGHAT and CDR2 is FQNNGV. Trimming removed 5 bases from V and 0 bases from J; junction bases left unmatched: 25.

This sequence joins TRBV18 and TRBJ1-1; no firm D call. CDR3 length: 15 amino acids. V was pared by 6 bases and J by 3 bases, with 17 bases between. CDR1 is KGHSH, CDR2 LQKENI, per germline. The CDR3 coding sequence is TGTGCCAGCTCCCCAAACGAAAGGATTCACACTGAAGCTTTCTTT. This encodes CASSPNERIHTEAFF.

The rearrangement links TRBV2 to TRBJ1-1; D perhaps matches TRBD1 (6 bases). The length of the CDR3 is 14 residues. In germline, CDR1 is SNHLY, CDR2 FYNNEI. Trimming took off 3 bases at V and 0 bases at J, with 8 bases between the two ends. In nucleotides, the CDR3 is TGTGCCAGCAGTGATGGGGGCTTGAACACTGAAGCTTTCTTT. This codes for CASSDGGLNTEAFF.

The rearrangement joins TRBV11-2 to TRBJ2-3; a weak D match, TRBD1 (7 bases). This CDR3 comprises 17 residues. Deletions cut 5 bases from V and 5 bases from J, with 23 bases between. CDR1 SGHAT and CDR2 FQNNGV come from the germline V gene. The DNA of the CDR3 is TGTGCCAGCAGCCCATACGCGGGGACAGTAAGCGGAGATACGCAGTATTTT. It specifies CASSPYAGTVSGDTQYF.